This T cell receptor (beta chain) was sequenced during a study of cytomegalovirus exposure and HLA in healthy donors. PCR primers comprised 60 Vbeta and 13 Jbeta primers. Sequenced by immunoSEQ multiplex PCR; TCRdb stores in-frame clones only, minus some. Among about 210,000 clones listed, over 80% were seen once. General study findings and limits: Rare TCR sequences dominated, though some public TCRs recurred in many donors. Further analysis, carried out later, found HLA-associated TCR beta chains more clonally expanded than equally common other chains. In a later analysis, at a false discovery rate of 0.05, 17,000 or so TCR beta sequences matched HLA alleles. A later analysis reportedly found fewer N-insertions in an Asian-associated ancestry cluster than the approximately 660-donor mean.

Concerning this clone itself: Antigen unknown.

The germline V gene has CDR1 SEHNR and CDR2 FQNEAQ (reference sequence). Trimming removed 6 bases from V and 0 bases from J; junction bases left unmatched: 10. The CDR3 contains 17 residues. The V and J genes are TRBV7-9 and TRBJ2-1, with 8 bases aligning to TRBD2. This sequence was found in a man aged 40-49 years in good health and CMV-seropositive. The sequenced material came from PBMCs. Here the CDR3 DNA reads TGTGCCAGCAGTCCTTTTAGCGGGAAGGGCTCCTACAATGAGCAGTTCTTC. It translates to CASSPFSGKGSYNEQFF.